Listed here are 30 T cell receptor beta chains from one sample, sequenced in a study of blood T cell repertoires in COVID-19. TCRdb's copy holds only in-frame clones and misses some; the assay was immunoSEQ multiplex PCR. The table has about 64,000 clones, roughly 84% seen once. Sequenced: peripheral blood. These receptors all stem from a man aged 70 or older with acute or convalescent COVID-19.

This chain uses TRBV7-8 with TRBJ1-3, with a possible D match to TRBD1 (5 bases). Germline V gene sequence: CDR1 SGHVS, CDR2 FQNEAQ. The ends were cut back, 1 base at V and 4 bases at J, with 11 bases in the middle. This CDR3 comprises 15 residues. The CDR3 DNA is TGTGCCAGCAGCTTAGGCAGGGTGGTAGGAAACACCATATATTTT. Amino acid sequence: CASSLGRVVGNTIYF.

This chain uses TRBV5-4 with TRBJ1-1; maybe TRBD1 (5 bases). Germline V CDR1 and CDR2: SGHNT, YYREEE (reference sequence). V was shortened by 2 bases and J by 2 bases, with 13 bases between the two germline ends. The CDR3 contains 15 residues. CDR3 sequence (DNA): TGTGCCAGCAGCTTAAAAGGGGCCCCAAACACTGAAGCTTTCTTT. Protein product: CASSLKGAPNTEAFF. The full variable domain, with the rest looked up from reference TRBV5-4 and TRBJ1-1, is ETGVTQSPTHLIKTRGQQVTLRCSSQSGHNTVSWYQQALGQGPQFIFQYYREEENGRGNFPPRFSGLQFPNYSSELNVNALELDDSALYLCASSLKGAPNTEAFFGQGTRLTVV.

The V call is TRBV28, the J call TRBJ1-2, with D possibly TRBD1 on 5 matching bases. Between the trimmed V and J ends, which lost 2 bases and 7 bases, there was a span of 8 bases. The V gene's germline CDR1 is MDHEN and CDR2 SYDVKM. The CDR3 sequence is 12 residues long. The CDR3 protein is CASSLKGFGYTF. In nucleotides, the CDR3 is TGTGCCAGCAGTTTAAAGGGGTTTGGCTACACCTTC.

The gene calls are TRBV7-2 and TRBJ2-5, with D maybe TRBD2 (5 bases). Per germline, CDR1 SGHTA and CDR2 FQGNSA. Trimming left V 4 bases short and J 1 base short, with 16 bases between. The CDR3 contains 16 residues. The CDR3 nucleotides read TGTGCCAGCAGCTCCCCCGGGGTTGCGGCCCAAGAGACCCAGTACTTC. It translates to CASSSPGVAAQETQYF.

The chain joins TRBV28 to TRBJ1-6; a weak D match, TRBD1 (5 bases). The germline CDR1 and CDR2 sequences are MDHEN and SYDVKM. There are 19 residues in the CDR3. V lost 3 bases, J lost 4 bases, and 22 bases lay in between. In nucleotides, the CDR3 is TGTGCCAGCAGTTTCAACCCCTCCCACAGCGGGGCATATAATTCACCCCTCCACTTT. Translated: CASSFNPSHSGAYNSPLHF.

This sequence joins TRBV27 and TRBJ2-7; 7 bases fit TRBD1. CDR3 length: 13 residues. Germline V gene data show CDR1 as MNHEY and CDR2 as SMNVEV (reference sequence). J lost 4 bases, V lost 2 bases, and 2 bases had no gene match. The chain's CDR3 is CASSLTQGYEQYF. The CDR3 DNA reads as TGTGCCAGCAGTTTAACACAGGGGTACGAGCAGTACTTC.

This clone was detected once. CDR3 nucleotides: TGTGCCAGCAGCCACCTAACAGGGACTGGGGCCAACGTCCTGACTTTC. Its protein product is CASSHLTGTGANVLTF. J is TRBJ2-6 and V is TRBV14; D possibly corresponds to TRBD1 (6 bases). V was clipped by 3 bases and J by 2 bases, with 11 bases between them. The CDR3 has 16 amino acids. Germline V gene sequence: CDR1 SGHDN, CDR2 FVKESK.

The CDR3 is CSVQRTDEAFF. CDR3 bases: TGCAGCGTGCAGCGGACAGATGAAGCTTTCTTT. The rearrangement links TRBV29-1 to TRBJ1-1; TRBD1 is a possible D gene (6 bases). This CDR3 is 11 amino acids long. In germline, CDR1 is SQVTM, CDR2 ANQGSEA. V was cut by 6 bases and J by 7 bases, with 12 bases left in between.

This clone is a singleton in its sample. The J gene is TRBJ1-1, the V gene TRBV4-1, with 7 bases matching TRBD1. V dropped 4 bases and J dropped 1; count of bases not matched to a gene: 6. The CDR3 has 15 residues. In germline, CDR1 is MGHRA, CDR2 YSYEKL. DNA for the CDR3: TGCGCCAGCAGCCTTACCGGGACAGCGAACACTGAAGCTTTCTTT. Amino acids: CASSLTGTANTEAFF.

This clone was found a few times. V and J are TRBV11-2 and TRBJ1-2; D ambiguous. Germline CDR1 and CDR2: SGHAT and FQNNGV. V was clipped by 1 base and J by 4 bases, with 13 bases between them. The CDR3 length is 15 residues. CDR3 sequence: CASSLAGPRPYGYTF. Here the CDR3 DNA reads TGTGCCAGCAGCTTAGCAGGCCCAAGACCCTATGGCTACACCTTC. The full variable domain, rest sourced from reference TRBV11-2 and TRBJ1-2, is EAGVAQSPRYKIIEKRQSVAFWCNPISGHATLYWYQQILGQGPKLLIQFQNNGVVDDSQLPKDRFSAERLKGVDSTLKIQPAKLEDSAVYLCASSLAGPRPYGYTFGSGTRLTVV.

The V and J genes are TRBV27 and TRBJ1-1; TRBD1 matches at 7 bases. CDR3 length: 13 amino acids. V trimming: 5 bases; J trimming: 1 base; junction bases outside the gene matches: 1. The germline V gene has CDR1 MNHEY and CDR2 SMNVEV (reference sequence). The CDR3 sequence: CASSPGGNTEAFF. The CDR3 nucleotides are TGTGCCAGCAGTCCAGGGGGGAACACTGAAGCTTTCTTT.

The rearrangement joins TRBV5-4 to TRBJ2-2; TRBD2 is a possible D gene (7 bases). The CDR3 sequence is 16 residues long. Germline CDR1 reads SGHNT; CDR2 reads YYREEE (reference sequence). V lost 4 bases and J 4 bases, leaving 17 bases between the germline ends. The DNA of the CDR3 is TGTGCCAGCAGCCTGATGAGGGGGGGCATCACCGGGGAGCTGTTTTTT. The encoded protein is CASSLMRGGITGELFF.

The genes are TRBV7-3 and TRBJ2-1; 7 bases agree with TRBD1. The germline gives CDR1 SGHTA, CDR2 FQGTGA. With 2 bases clipped from V and 6 bases from J, the junction kept 7 bases outside the gene matches. This CDR3 spans 15 amino acids. In DNA form, the CDR3 reads TGTGCCAGCAGCTTACTAGGACAGGTCGCCAATGAGCAGTTCTTC. It specifies CASSLLGQVANEQFF. The full variable domain, with the rest looked up from reference TRBV7-3 and TRBJ2-1, is GAGVSQTPSNKVTEKGKYVELRCDPISGHTALYWYRQSLGQGPEFLIYFQGTGAADDSGLPNDRFFAVRPEGSVSTLKIQRTERGDSAVYLCASSLLGQVANEQFFGPGTRLTVL.

This rearrangement joins TRBV11-3 to TRBJ2-1; D uncertain. CDR1 is SGHNT and CDR2 is YENEEA in the germline V gene. Trimming pared 4 bases from V and 10 bases from J, leaving 11 bases between. This CDR3 has 12 amino acids. The CDR3 sequence: CASSSRVGEQFF. CDR3 nucleotides: TGTGCCAGCAGCTCTCGGGTTGGCGAGCAGTTCTTC.

V gene TRBV30 combines with J gene TRBJ1-3, with a possible D match to TRBD1 (5 bases). Germline V gene lookup returns CDR1 GTSNPN and CDR2 SVGIG (reference sequence). This CDR3 spans 13 amino acids. V was trimmed by 1 base and J by 4 bases, leaving 8 bases between them. CDR3 residues: CAWSAQGGNTIYF. The CDR3 DNA is TGTGCCTGGAGTGCCCAGGGAGGAAACACCATATATTTT.

V and J are TRBV5-4 and TRBJ1-1; D uncertain. This CDR3 contains 16 residues. V was cut by 4 bases and J by 6 bases, with 22 bases left in between. Germline CDR1 reads SGHNT; CDR2 reads YYREEE (reference sequence). Here the CDR3 DNA reads TGTGCCAGCAGCACAGCTCGAGAGAGAGGGATCGCTGAAGCTTTCTTT. It encodes CASSTARERGIAEAFF.

The V gene is TRBV12-5, the J gene TRBJ2-7, with D possibly TRBD1 on 6 matching bases. V was clipped by 5 bases and J by 0 bases, with 14 bases between them. This CDR3 contains 15 residues. Germline V lookup: CDR1 LGHNT, CDR2 FRNRAP. The CDR3 nucleotides are TGTGCTAGTGGTCTCCCGACAGGCCACTCCTACGAGCAGTACTTC. Translating it yields CASGLPTGHSYEQYF.

J is TRBJ1-6 and V is TRBV25-1; 10 bases are shared with TRBD1. Germline CDR1 is MGHDK and CDR2 is SYGVNS. The V segment lost 8 bases and the J segment 9 bases; nucleotides outside the gene matches: 1. The CDR3 loop spans 12 amino acids. The chain's CDR3 is CASGTGVSPLHF. The CDR3 DNA is TGTGCCAGCGGGACAGGGGTTTCACCCCTCCACTTT.

Points on this clone: Relative to the germline gene, one junction end is altered; a read error may explain this. The V gene is TRBV5-1, the J gene TRBJ2-1; unclear D gene. This CDR3 has 11 amino acids. The germline V gene encodes CDR1 SGHRS and CDR2 YFSETQ. The CDR3 DNA follows: TGCGCCAGCAGCTCCGACAATGAGCAGTTCTTC. Translation gives CASSSDNEQFF.

This clone has only a few counts. This chain joins TRBV3-1 (or the pseudogene TRBV3-2) and TRBJ2-3; 11 bases map to TRBD2. There are 16 residues in the CDR3. J gave up 5 bases and V 3 bases, and 7 bases lay outside the gene matches. CDR1 is LGHDT, CDR2 YNNKEL, per germline (reference sequence). Written as DNA, the CDR3 is TGTGCCAGCAGCCACCTAGCGGGGGGAGGAGGAGATACGCAGTATTTT. Its protein is CASSHLAGGGGDTQYF.

This clone has more than one count but fewer than ten. CDR3 residues: CASSESLGRDRDYATNEKLFF. The CDR3 coding sequence is TGCGCCAGCAGTGAGTCCCTAGGCCGGGACAGGGACTATGCAACTAATGAAAAACTGTTTTTT. The chain is built from TRBV10-1 and TRBJ1-4, with 9 bases that match TRBD1. Looked up from germline, CDR1 is WNHNN and CDR2 is SYGVQD (reference sequence). This CDR3 contains 21 residues. V shed 0 bases and J 0 bases; nucleotides not matched to a gene: 14.

The chain employs TRBV19 and TRBJ2-2; D unclear. The CDR3 covers 13 residues. Trimming removed 10 bases at V and 1 base at J, with 10 bases between. Germline loops: CDR1 LNHDA, CDR2 SQIVND (reference sequence). The chain's CDR3 is CATQEMNTGELFF. CDR3 bases: TGTGCCACCCAAGAGATGAACACCGGGGAGCTGTTTTTT.

The chain joins TRBV24-1 to TRBJ1-1, with 8 bases lining up with TRBD1. The CDR3 extends over 12 amino acids. Trimming removed 3 bases from V and 9 bases from J; junction bases left unmatched: 2. Germline loops: CDR1 KGHDR, CDR2 SFDVKD. CDR3 sequence reads: CATSDRTGKAFF. CDR3 bases: TGTGCCACCAGTGATCGGACAGGGAAAGCTTTCTTT.

The V call is TRBV6-1, the J call TRBJ1-1, with 8 bases that match TRBD1. V was pared by 2 bases and J by 3 bases, with 5 bases of the junction left unmatched. CDR1 MNHNS and CDR2 SASEGT come from the germline V gene. This CDR3 has 15 residues. CDR3 coding DNA: TGTGCCAGCAGTGAAAGTACAGGGGGTCACACTGAAGCTTTCTTT. Its translation: CASSESTGGHTEAFF.

The chain joins TRBV4-1 to TRBJ1-5; D perhaps matches TRBD1 (5 bases). This CDR3 is built from 14 residues. Trimming cost V 3 bases and J 6 bases, with 12 bases left between them. CDR1 MGHRA and CDR2 YSYEKL come from the germline V gene. CDR3 amino acids: CASSHFLGGQPQHF. The CDR3 DNA reads as TGCGCCAGCAGCCACTTCCTCGGGGGTCAGCCCCAGCATTTT.

The chain uses TRBV21-1 and TRBJ1-1. TRBV21-1 is assigned pseudogene status. This CDR3 is 18 amino acids long. In DNA, the CDR3 is TGTGCCAGCAGCAAATTTGGGAGGGGTTTGACCCAGAACACTGAAGCTTTCTTT. This gives the protein CASSKFGRGLTQNTEAFF.

The CDR3 sequence: CASSHSGTLGDTQYF. The CDR3 DNA follows: TGTGCCAGCAGCCACAGTGGGACTTTAGGGGATACGCAGTATTTT. The V call is TRBV7-3, the J call TRBJ2-3, with D possibly being TRBD2 (6 bases). This CDR3 has 15 residues. Trimming removed 5 bases at V and 6 bases at J, with 18 bases between. Germline values: CDR1 SGHTA, CDR2 FQGTGA.

The V and J genes are TRBV19 and TRBJ2-2; TRBD2 matches at 13 bases. This CDR3 has 18 amino acids. Unmatched junction bases numbered 4, after V lost 3 bases and J lost 0 bases. The germline gives CDR1 LNHDA, CDR2 SQIVND (reference sequence). The CDR3 DNA is TGTGCCAGTAGTATGAGACTAGCGGGGGGCCCGAACACCGGGGAGCTGTTTTTT. Translating it yields CASSMRLAGGPNTGELFF.

This clone appeared a single time. The chain links TRBV25-1 to TRBJ1-1; 7 bases fit TRBD1. V trimming: 5 bases; J trimming: 8 bases; junction bases outside the gene matches: 5. Germline CDR1 MGHDK, CDR2 SYGVNS. CDR3 size: 12 residues. In DNA, the CDR3 is TGTGCCAGCAGTCTATCGGGACAGGAAGCTTTCTTT. Amino acids: CASSLSGQEAFF.

The V gene is TRBV28, the J gene TRBJ1-5; D is undetermined. The CDR3 is 15 residues long. From germline, CDR1 is MDHEN and CDR2 SYDVKM. The V gene lost 3 bases and the J gene lost 4 bases, with 13 bases spanning the gap. DNA for the CDR3: TGTGCCAGCAGTTTTCTCACTGCGGGTAATCAGCCCCAGCATTTT. It translates to CASSFLTAGNQPQHF.